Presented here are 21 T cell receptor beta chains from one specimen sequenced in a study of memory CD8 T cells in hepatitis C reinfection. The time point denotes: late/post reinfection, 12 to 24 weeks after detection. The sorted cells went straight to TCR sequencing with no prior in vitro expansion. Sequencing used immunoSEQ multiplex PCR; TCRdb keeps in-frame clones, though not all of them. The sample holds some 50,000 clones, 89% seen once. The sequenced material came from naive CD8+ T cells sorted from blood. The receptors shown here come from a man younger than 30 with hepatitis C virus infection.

DNA of the CDR3: TGTGCCAGCAGCTTAGTTTTTTCGGAGACCCAGTACTTC. Translated: CASSLVFSETQYF. V is TRBV11-3 and J is TRBJ2-5; D is ambiguous. The CDR3 covers 13 residues. Looked up from germline, CDR1 is SGHNT and CDR2 is YENEEA. The V and J ends lost 1 base and 5 bases respectively, with 8 bases between them. Filled out from reference TRBV11-3 and TRBJ2-5, the complete variable domain reads EAGVVQSPRYKIIEKKQPVAFWCNPISGHNTLYWYLQNLGQGPELLIRYENEEAVDDSQLPKDRFSAERLKGVDSTLKIQPAELGDSAVYLCASSLVFSETQYFGPGTRLLVL.

The CDR3 spells CASSLWAGGYNEQFF. The CDR3 DNA follows: TGTGCCAGCAGTTTATGGGCGGGGGGGTACAATGAGCAGTTCTTC. The chain carries TRBV27 and TRBJ2-1; TRBD2 aligns across 9 bases. CDR3 length: 15 residues. Germline CDR1 and CDR2: MNHEY and SMNVEV (reference sequence). V shed 1 base, J shed 4 bases, and the junction held 2 bases outside the gene matches.

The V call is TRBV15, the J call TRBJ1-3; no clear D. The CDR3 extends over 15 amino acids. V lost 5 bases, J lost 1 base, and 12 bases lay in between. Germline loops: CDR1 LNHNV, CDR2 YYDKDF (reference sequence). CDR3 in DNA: TGTGCCACCAGCCCCCGGGTTTTGTCTGGAAACACCATATATTTT. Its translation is CATSPRVLSGNTIYF.

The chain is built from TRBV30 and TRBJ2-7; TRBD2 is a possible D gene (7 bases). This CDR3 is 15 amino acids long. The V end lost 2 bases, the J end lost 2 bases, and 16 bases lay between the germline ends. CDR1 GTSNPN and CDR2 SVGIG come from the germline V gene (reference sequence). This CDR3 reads CAWSKYAGAAYEQYV. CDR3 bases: TGTGCCTGGAGTAAGTACGCGGGGGCAGCCTACGAGCAGTACGTC.

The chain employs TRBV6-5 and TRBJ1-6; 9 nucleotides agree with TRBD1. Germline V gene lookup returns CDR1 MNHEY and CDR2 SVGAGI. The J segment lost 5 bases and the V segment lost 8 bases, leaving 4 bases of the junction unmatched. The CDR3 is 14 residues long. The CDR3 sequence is CASQRQGDNSPLHF. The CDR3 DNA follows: TGTGCCAGCCAAAGACAGGGGGATAATTCACCCCTCCACTTT.

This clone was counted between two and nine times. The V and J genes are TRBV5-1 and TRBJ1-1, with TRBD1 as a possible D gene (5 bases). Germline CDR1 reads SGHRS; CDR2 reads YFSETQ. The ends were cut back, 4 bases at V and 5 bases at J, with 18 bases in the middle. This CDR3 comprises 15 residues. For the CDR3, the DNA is TGCGCCAGCAGCCCGGGGGTGGGCGTGACGACTGAAGCTTTCTTT. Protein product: CASSPGVGVTTEAFF.

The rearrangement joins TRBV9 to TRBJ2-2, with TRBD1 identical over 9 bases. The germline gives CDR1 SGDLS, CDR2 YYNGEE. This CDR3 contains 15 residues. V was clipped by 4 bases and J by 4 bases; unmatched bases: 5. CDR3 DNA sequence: TGTGCCAGCAGCCCGGACAGGGGTGGCACCGGGGAGCTGTTTTTT. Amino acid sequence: CASSPDRGGTGELFF.

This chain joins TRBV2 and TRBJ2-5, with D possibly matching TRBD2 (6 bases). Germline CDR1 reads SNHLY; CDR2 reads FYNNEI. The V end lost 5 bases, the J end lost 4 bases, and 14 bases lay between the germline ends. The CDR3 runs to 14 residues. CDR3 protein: CASSFQLGGETQYF. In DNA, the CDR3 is TGTGCCAGCAGTTTCCAACTCGGGGGAGAGACCCAGTACTTC.

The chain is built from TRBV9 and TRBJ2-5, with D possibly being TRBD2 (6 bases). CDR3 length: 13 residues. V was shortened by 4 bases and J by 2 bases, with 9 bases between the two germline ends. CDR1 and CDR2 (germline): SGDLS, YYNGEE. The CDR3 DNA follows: TGTGCCAGCAGCATAGGGAGGCAAGAGACCCAGTACTTC. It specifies CASSIGRQETQYF.

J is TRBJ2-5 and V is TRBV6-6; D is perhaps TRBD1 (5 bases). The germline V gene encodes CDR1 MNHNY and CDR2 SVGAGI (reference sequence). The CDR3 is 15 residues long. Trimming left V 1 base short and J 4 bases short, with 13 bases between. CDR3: CASSYLDISLETQYF. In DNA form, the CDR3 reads TGTGCCAGCAGTTACTTGGACATCAGCTTAGAGACCCAGTACTTC.

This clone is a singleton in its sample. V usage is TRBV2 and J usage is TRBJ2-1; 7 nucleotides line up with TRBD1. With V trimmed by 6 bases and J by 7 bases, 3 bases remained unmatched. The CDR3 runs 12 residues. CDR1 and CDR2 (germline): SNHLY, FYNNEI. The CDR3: CASSLQGNEQFF. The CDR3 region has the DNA TGTGCCAGCAGCTTACAGGGGAATGAGCAGTTCTTC.

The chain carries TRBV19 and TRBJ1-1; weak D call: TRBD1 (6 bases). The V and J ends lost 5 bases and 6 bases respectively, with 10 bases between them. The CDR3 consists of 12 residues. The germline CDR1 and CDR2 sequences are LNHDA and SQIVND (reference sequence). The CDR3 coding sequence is TGTGCCAGTAGTTGGGGGCCCGCTGAAGCTTTCTTT. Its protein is CASSWGPAEAFF.

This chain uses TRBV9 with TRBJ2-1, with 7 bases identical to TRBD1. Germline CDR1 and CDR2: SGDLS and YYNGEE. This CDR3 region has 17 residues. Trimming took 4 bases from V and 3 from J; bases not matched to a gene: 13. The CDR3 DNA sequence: TGTGCCAGCAGCACAGGGGACATCCCTGGAGGCTACAATGAGCAGTTCTTC. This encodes CASSTGDIPGGYNEQFF.

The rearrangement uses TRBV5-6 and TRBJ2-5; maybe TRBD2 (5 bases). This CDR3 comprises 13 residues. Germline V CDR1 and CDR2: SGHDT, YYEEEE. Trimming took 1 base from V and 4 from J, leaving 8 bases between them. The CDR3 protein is CASSLRAGETQYF. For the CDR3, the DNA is TGTGCCAGCAGCTTGAGGGCGGGAGAGACCCAGTACTTC.

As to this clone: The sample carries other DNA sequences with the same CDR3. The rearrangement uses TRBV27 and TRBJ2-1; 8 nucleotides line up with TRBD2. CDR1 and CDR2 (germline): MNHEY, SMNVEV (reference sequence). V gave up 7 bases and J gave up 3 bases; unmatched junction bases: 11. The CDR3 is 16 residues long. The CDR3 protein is CASTTSGSAHYNEQFF. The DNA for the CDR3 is TGTGCCAGCACGACCAGCGGGAGTGCACACTACAATGAGCAGTTCTTC.

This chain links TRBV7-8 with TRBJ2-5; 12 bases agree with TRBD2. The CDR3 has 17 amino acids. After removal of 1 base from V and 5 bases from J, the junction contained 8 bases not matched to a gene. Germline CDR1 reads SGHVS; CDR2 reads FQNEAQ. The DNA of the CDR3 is TGTGCCAGCAGCTTAGGATCTAGCGGGGGGGCCTGGGAGACCCAGTACTTC. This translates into CASSLGSSGGAWETQYF.

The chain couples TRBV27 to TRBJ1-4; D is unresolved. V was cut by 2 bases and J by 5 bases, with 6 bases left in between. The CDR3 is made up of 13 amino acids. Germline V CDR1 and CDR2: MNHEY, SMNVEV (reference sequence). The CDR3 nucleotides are TGTGCCAGCAGTTTAGGAGGGAATGAAAAACTGTTTTTT. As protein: CASSLGGNEKLFF.

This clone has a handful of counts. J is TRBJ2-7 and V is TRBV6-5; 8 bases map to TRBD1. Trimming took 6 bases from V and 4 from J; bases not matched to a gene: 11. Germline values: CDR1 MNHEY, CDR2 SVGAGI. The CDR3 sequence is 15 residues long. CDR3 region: CASSWNPGGGYEQYF. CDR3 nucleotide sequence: TGTGCCAGCAGCTGGAACCCAGGGGGCGGTTACGAGCAGTACTTC.

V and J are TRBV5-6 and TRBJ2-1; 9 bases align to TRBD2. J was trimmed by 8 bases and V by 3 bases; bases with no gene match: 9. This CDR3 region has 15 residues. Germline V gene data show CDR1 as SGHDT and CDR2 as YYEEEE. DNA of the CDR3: TGTGCCAGCAGCTGGTTGTCTAGCGGGAAGGATGAGCAGTTCTTC. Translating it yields CASSWLSSGKDEQFF.

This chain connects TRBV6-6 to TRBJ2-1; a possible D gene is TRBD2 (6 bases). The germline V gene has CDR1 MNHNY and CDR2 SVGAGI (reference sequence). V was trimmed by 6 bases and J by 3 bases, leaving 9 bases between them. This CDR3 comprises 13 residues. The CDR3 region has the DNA TGTGCCAGCAGGGAGGGGCTCTACAATGAGCAGTTCTTC. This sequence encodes CASREGLYNEQFF.

Written as DNA, the CDR3 is TGCAGTGCTCAGGGAGGGGTTGAGCAGTTCTTC. Translation gives CSAQGGVEQFF. This sequence joins TRBV20-1 and TRBJ2-1; 7 bases line up with TRBD2. The germline V gene has CDR1 DFQATT and CDR2 SNEGSKA (reference sequence). The CDR3 has 11 amino acids. The V segment lost 5 bases and the J segment 9 bases; nucleotides outside the gene matches: 4.